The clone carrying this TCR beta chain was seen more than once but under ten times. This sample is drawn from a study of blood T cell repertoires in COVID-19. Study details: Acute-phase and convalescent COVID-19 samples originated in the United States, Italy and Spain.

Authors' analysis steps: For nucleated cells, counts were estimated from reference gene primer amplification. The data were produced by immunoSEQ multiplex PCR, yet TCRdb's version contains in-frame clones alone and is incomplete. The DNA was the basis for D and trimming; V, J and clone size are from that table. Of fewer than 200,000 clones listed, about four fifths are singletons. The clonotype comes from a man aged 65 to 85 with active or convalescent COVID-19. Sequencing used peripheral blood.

The CDR3 nucleotides are TGTGCCAGCAGCGTAGCAGGGACTAGTCTGGAGACCCAGTACTTC. This sequence encodes CASSVAGTSLETQYF. V and J are TRBV9 and TRBJ2-5, with 8 bases matching TRBD2. This CDR3 has 15 residues. The V gene end was trimmed by 0 bases and the J gene end by 5 bases; junction bases not matched to a gene: 6. Germline values: CDR1 SGDLS, CDR2 YYNGEE.